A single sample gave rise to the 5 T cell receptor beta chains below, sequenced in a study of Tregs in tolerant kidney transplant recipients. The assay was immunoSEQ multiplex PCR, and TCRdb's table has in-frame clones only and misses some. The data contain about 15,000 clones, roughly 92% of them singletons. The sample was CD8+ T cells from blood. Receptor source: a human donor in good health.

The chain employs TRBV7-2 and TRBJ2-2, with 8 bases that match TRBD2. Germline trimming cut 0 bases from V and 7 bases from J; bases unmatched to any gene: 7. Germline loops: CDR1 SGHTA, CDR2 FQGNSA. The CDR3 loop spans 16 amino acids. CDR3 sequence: CASSLAPGGQSGELFF. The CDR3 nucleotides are TGTGCCAGCAGCTTAGCGCCGGGGGGGCAGAGCGGGGAGCTGTTTTTT. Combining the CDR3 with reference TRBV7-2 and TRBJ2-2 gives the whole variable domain GAGVSQSPSNKVTEKGKDVELRCDPISGHTALYWYRQSLGQGLEFLIYFQGNSAPDKSGLPSDRFSAERTGGSVSTLTIQRTQQEDSAVYLCASSLAPGGQSGELFFGEGSRLTVL.

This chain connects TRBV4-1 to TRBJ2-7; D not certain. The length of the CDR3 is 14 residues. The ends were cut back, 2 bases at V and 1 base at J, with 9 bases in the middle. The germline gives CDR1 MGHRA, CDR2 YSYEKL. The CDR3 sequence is CASSQFGSSYEQYF. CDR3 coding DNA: TGCGCCAGCAGCCAATTCGGGTCATCCTACGAGCAGTACTTC.

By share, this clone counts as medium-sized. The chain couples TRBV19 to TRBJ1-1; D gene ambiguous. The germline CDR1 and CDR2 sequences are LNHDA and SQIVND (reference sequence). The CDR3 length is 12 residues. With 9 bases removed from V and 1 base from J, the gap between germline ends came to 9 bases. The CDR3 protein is CASLWGNTEAFF. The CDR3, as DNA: TGTGCCAGCCTCTGGGGGAACACTGAAGCTTTCTTT. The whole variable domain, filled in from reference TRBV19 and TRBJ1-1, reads DGGITQSPKYLFRKEGQNVTLSCEQNLNHDAMYWYRQDPGQGLRLIYYSQIVNDFQKGDIAEGYSVSREKKESFPLTVTSAQKNPTAFYLCASLWGNTEAFFGQGTRLTVV.

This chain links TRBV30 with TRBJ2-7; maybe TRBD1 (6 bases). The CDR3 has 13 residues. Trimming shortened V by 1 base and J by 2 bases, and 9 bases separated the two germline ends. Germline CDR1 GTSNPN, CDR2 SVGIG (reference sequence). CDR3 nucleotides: TGTGCCTGGAGTGGTGGACAGACCTACGAGCAGTACTTC. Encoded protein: CAWSGGQTYEQYF.

This CDR3 is CASSLDRDRKGGYTF. The CDR3 bases are TGTGCCAGCAGCTTGGACCGGGACAGAAAAGGGGGCTACACCTTC. The J gene is TRBJ1-2, the V gene TRBV7-9, with TRBD1 matching 7 bases. The CDR3 is made up of 15 amino acids. The germline V gene has CDR1 SEHNR and CDR2 FQNEAQ (reference sequence). Unmatched junction bases numbered 12, after V lost 3 bases and J lost 8 bases.